A single sample gave rise to the 21 T cell receptor beta chains below, sequenced in a study of shared clonotypes between healthy human individuals. Assay: immunoSEQ multiplex PCR; the TCRdb copy retains only in-frame clones and omits some. This sample has 2.5 million or so clones, with more than 80% found just once. Source material: naive CD4+ T cells sorted from blood. The subset: CD45RA+ positively selected. The source is a man between 18 and 35 years old in good health.

The chain has TRBV2 and TRBJ2-7; perhaps D is TRBD1 or TRBD2 (5 bases each). CDR1 SNHLY and CDR2 FYNNEI come from the germline V gene. The V end lost 0 bases, the J end lost 3 bases, and 12 bases lay between the germline ends. The CDR3 runs 15 residues. The CDR3 reads CASSEAGDSFYEQYF. CDR3 DNA sequence: TGTGCCAGCAGTGAAGCGGGAGACAGCTTCTACGAGCAGTACTTC.

The rearrangement links TRBV11-3 to TRBJ2-7, with D perhaps TRBD1 (6 bases). V was shortened by 5 bases and J by 3 bases, with 17 bases between the two germline ends. The CDR3 covers 15 residues. Per the germline V gene, CDR1 is SGHNT and CDR2 is YENEEA. The CDR3 DNA follows: TGTGCCAGCAGCGTCGGGACAAAAGAAAGCTACGAGCAGTACTTC. This translates into CASSVGTKESYEQYF. Together with reference TRBV11-3 and TRBJ2-7, the CDR3 gives the full variable domain: EAGVVQSPRYKIIEKKQPVAFWCNPISGHNTLYWYLQNLGQGPELLIRYENEEAVDDSQLPKDRFSAERLKGVDSTLKIQPAELGDSAVYLCASSVGTKESYEQYFGPGTRLTVT.

This rearrangement joins TRBV21-1 to TRBJ2-6; the table assigns TRBD1, which was not confirmed against the DNA. TRBV21-1 is termed a pseudogene. The length of the CDR3 is 16 residues. The CDR3 DNA reads TGTGCCAGTAAAACAGGGGCCCACTCTGGGGCCAACGTCCTGACTTTC. It encodes CASKTGAHSGANVLTF.

Comment on this clone: This sample also contains other DNA sequences that code for the same CDR3. The chain joins TRBV28 to TRBJ2-6; unclear D gene. This CDR3 has 14 amino acids. Germline CDR1 MDHEN, CDR2 SYDVKM. Trimming removed 7 bases from V and 0 bases from J, with 7 bases in between. The CDR3 DNA is TGTGCCAGCACACGGTCCTCTGGGGCCAACGTCCTGACTTTC. Translated: CASTRSSGANVLTF.

The CDR3 DNA reads as TGTGCCAGCAGCCCGAGATCGCCTAGCACAGATACGCAGTATTTT. This sequence encodes CASSPRSPSTDTQYF. The V and J genes are TRBV27 and TRBJ2-3; D unresolved. V was cut by 6 bases and J by 0 bases, with 13 bases left in between. The CDR3 length is 15 residues. Germline V gene data show CDR1 as MNHEY and CDR2 as SMNVEV (reference sequence).

This clone was picked up a small number of times. The gene calls are TRBV12-1 and TRBJ1-6. TRBV12-1 is listed as a pseudogene. This CDR3 region has 13 residues. DNA for the CDR3: TGTGCCAGCAGCACTGGACTTAATTCACCCCTCCACTTT. Its translation is CASSTGLNSPLHF.

The DNA for the CDR3 is TGTGCCATCAGCCAAGGGACTAGCGGGGCCATCGGAGAGCAGTACTTC. Its protein product is CAISQGTSGAIGEQYF. The chain employs TRBV10-3 and TRBJ2-7; 13 bases are shared with TRBD2. Germline assignment: CDR1 ENHRY and CDR2 SYGVKD. This CDR3 is 16 amino acids long. V lost 6 bases and J lost 7; bases outside the gene matches: 12.

The chain links TRBV10-2 to TRBJ2-3; D is ambiguous. The CDR3 is 14 residues long. Trimming left V 2 bases short and J 2 bases short, with 8 bases between. Per germline, CDR1 WSHSY and CDR2 SAAADI. The chain's CDR3 is CASSEQAATDTQYF. DNA of the CDR3: TGCGCCAGCAGTGAGCAGGCCGCCACAGATACGCAGTATTTT.

The chain recombines TRBV6-6 with TRBJ2-1; no definite D call. The CDR3 contains 12 residues. Germline CDR1 is MNHNY and CDR2 is SVGAGI (reference sequence). Trimming took 5 bases from V and 9 from J, leaving 11 bases between them. CDR3 residues: CASSQISGEQFF. CDR3 nucleotide sequence: TGTGCCAGCAGTCAGATAAGTGGTGAGCAGTTCTTC.

V is TRBV5-1 and J is TRBJ2-1; D is unclear. Germline V gene lookup returns CDR1 SGHRS and CDR2 YFSETQ. The ends were cut back, 0 bases at V and 8 bases at J, with 6 bases in the middle. CDR3 length: 12 residues. The CDR3 reads CASSLVDHEQFF. Here the CDR3 DNA reads TGCGCCAGCAGCTTGGTCGACCATGAGCAGTTCTTC.

This chain links TRBV11-2 with TRBJ2-3; 9 bases are a match to TRBD2. J gave up 2 bases and V 1 base, and 4 bases lay outside the gene matches. Germline V lookup: CDR1 SGHAT, CDR2 FQNNGV. CDR3 length equals 16 residues. This chain's CDR3 is CASSLVAGATTDTQYF. CDR3 DNA sequence: TGTGCCAGCAGCTTAGTAGCGGGGGCGACCACAGATACGCAGTATTTT.

V and J are TRBV4-2 and TRBJ2-1; TRBD2 matches at 10 bases. The CDR3 length is 16 residues. V lost 0 bases, J lost 11 bases, and 10 bases stayed unmatched. In germline, CDR1 is LGHNA, CDR2 YNFKEQ. Written as DNA, the CDR3 is TGTGCCAGCAGCCAAGATACAGCGGGGGGGATTAATAAGCAGTTCTTC. Protein: CASSQDTAGGINKQFF.

This clone was seen only a few times. This chain links TRBV4-3 with TRBJ1-4, with D tentatively TRBD1 (6 bases). The CDR3 loop spans 15 amino acids. Deletions cut 0 bases from V and 7 bases from J, with 12 bases between. CDR1 is LGHNA and CDR2 is YSLEER in the germline V gene. CDR3 residues: CASSQEVGGSEKLFF. DNA of the CDR3: TGCGCCAGCAGCCAAGAAGTAGGGGGTAGTGAAAAACTGTTTTTT.

This chain uses TRBV18 with TRBJ2-5, with 14 nucleotides matching TRBD2. Germline assignment: CDR1 KGHSH and CDR2 LQKENI. V lost 5 bases, J lost 10 bases, and 6 bases stayed unmatched. The CDR3 extends over 14 amino acids. The CDR3 bases are TGTGCCAGCTCAGAGGGACTAGCGGGAGTGGGCCAGTACTTC. Translating it yields CASSEGLAGVGQYF.

The gene calls are TRBV30 and TRBJ2-2; the D gene is possibly TRBD1 (5 bases). V was shortened by 0 bases and J by 5 bases, with 10 bases between the two germline ends. This CDR3 has 14 amino acids. Per the germline V gene, CDR1 is GTSNPN and CDR2 is SVGIG (reference sequence). The CDR3 nucleotides are TGTGCCTGGAGTGTCTGGGGCCGGACCGGGGAGCTGTTTTTT. Translated: CAWSVWGRTGELFF.

The V call is TRBV30, the J call TRBJ2-1, with 7 bases aligning to TRBD2. CDR3 length: 11 residues. V lost 2 bases and J lost 10; bases outside the gene matches: 2. CDR1 GTSNPN and CDR2 SVGIG come from the germline V gene (reference sequence). DNA for the CDR3: TGTGCCTGGAGTAAACTAGCGGAGCAGTTCTTC. It is translated as CAWSKLAEQFF.

This clone was counted once. The chain combines TRBV5-1 with TRBJ1-1; 7 bases fit TRBD1. The ends lost 3 bases at V and 0 bases at J; junction bases unmatched: 8. The CDR3 is 16 residues long. Germline V lookup: CDR1 SGHRS, CDR2 YFSETQ. The chain's CDR3 is CASSSGAGGLNTEAFF. Written as DNA, the CDR3 is TGCGCCAGCAGCTCCGGGGCAGGGGGGTTGAACACTGAAGCTTTCTTT. The full variable domain, its missing parts supplied by reference TRBV5-1 and TRBJ1-1, is KAGVTQTPRYLIKTRGQQVTLSCSPISGHRSVSWYQQTPGQGLQFLFEYFSETQRNKGNFPGRFSGRQFSNSRSEMNVSTLELGDSALYLCASSSGAGGLNTEAFFGQGTRLTVV.

The chain couples TRBV11-3 to TRBJ2-1, with TRBD2 matching 7 bases. The CDR3 spans 16 residues. Trimming removed 3 bases from V and 0 bases from J; junction bases left unmatched: 5. Germline assignment: CDR1 SGHNT and CDR2 YENEEA. The CDR3 sequence: CASSFGGTTSYNEQFF. In DNA, the CDR3 is TGTGCCAGCAGCTTTGGCGGGACTACCTCCTACAATGAGCAGTTCTTC. Together with reference TRBV11-3 and TRBJ2-1, the CDR3 gives the full variable domain: EAGVVQSPRYKIIEKKQPVAFWCNPISGHNTLYWYLQNLGQGPELLIRYENEEAVDDSQLPKDRFSAERLKGVDSTLKIQPAELGDSAVYLCASSFGGTTSYNEQFFGPGTRLTVL.

This sequence joins TRBV6-1 and TRBJ1-2; D is perhaps TRBD1 (5 bases). Germline V CDR1 and CDR2: MNHNS, SASEGT. The CDR3 is 13 residues long. Trimming cost V 2 bases and J 8 bases, with 12 bases left between them. This CDR3 is CASSEYGTRGYTF. The CDR3 bases are TGTGCCAGCAGTGAATATGGGACTAGGGGCTACACCTTC.

This chain uses TRBV2 with TRBJ1-4; the D is unclear. The CDR3 loop spans 14 amino acids. V lost 8 bases, J lost 0 bases, and 10 bases lay in between. Germline V gene sequence: CDR1 SNHLY, CDR2 FYNNEI. Here the CDR3 reads CASREEATNEKLFF. The CDR3 DNA sequence: TGTGCCAGCCGCGAGGAAGCAACTAATGAAAAACTGTTTTTT.

The V gene is TRBV19, the J gene TRBJ1-4; 9 positions match TRBD1. Trimming at V came to 5 bases and at J to 8 bases, leaving 3 bases not matched to a gene. The CDR3 spans 13 residues. The germline gives CDR1 LNHDA, CDR2 SQIVND (reference sequence). CDR3 in DNA: TGTGCCAGTAGTGGACAGGGGAGGGAAAAACTGTTTTTT. Residues: CASSGQGREKLFF.